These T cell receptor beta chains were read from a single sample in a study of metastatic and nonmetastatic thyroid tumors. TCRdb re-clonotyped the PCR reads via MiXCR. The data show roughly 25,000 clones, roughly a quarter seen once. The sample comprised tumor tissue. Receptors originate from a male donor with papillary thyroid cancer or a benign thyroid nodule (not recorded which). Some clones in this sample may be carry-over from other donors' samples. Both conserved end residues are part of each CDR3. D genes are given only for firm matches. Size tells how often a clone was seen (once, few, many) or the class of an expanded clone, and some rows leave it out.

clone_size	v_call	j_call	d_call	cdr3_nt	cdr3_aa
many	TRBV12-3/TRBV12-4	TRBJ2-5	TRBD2	TGTGCCAGCAGTGAGAGCGGGAGTGGGGGAGAGACCCAGTACTTC	CASSESGSGGETQYF
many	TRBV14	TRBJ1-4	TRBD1	TGTGCCAGCAGCCAAGAGGACAGGGGTGAAAAACTGTTTTTT	CASSQEDRGEKLFF
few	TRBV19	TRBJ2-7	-	TGTGCCAGTAGTATAGGCGAGTTGTACGAGCAGTACTTC	CASSIGELYEQYF
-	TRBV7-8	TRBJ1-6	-	TGTGCCAGCAGCAATAGCAATTCACCCCTCCACTTT	CASSNSNSPLHF
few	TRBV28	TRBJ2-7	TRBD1	TGTGCCAGCCACGACAGGGTCCCTGACTACGAGCAGTACTTC	CASHDRVPDYEQYF
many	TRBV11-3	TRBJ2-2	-	TGTGCCAGCAGCCTCCGGGGGCATAACGGGGAGCTGTTTTTT	CASSLRGHNGELFF
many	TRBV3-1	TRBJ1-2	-	TGTGCCAGCAGCCCCCGCCGGGGAGATGGCTACACCTTC	CASSPRRGDGYTF
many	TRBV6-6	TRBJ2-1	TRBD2	TGTGCCAGCAGTCTTTCCCCTTTTCGGACTAGCGGGAGGGGCCACAATGAGCAGTTCTTC	CASSLSPFRTSGRGHNEQFF
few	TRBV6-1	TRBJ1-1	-	TGTGCCAGCAGTGAAGCGCTTGGGGTGGTGAACACTGAAGCTTTCTTT	CASSEALGVVNTEAFF
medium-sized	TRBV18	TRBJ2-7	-	TGTGCCAGCTCACCACCTTCACAGCCCTACGAGCAGTACTTC	CASSPPSQPYEQYF
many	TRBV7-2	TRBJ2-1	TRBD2	TGTGCCAGCAGCCTTTCTTATCTAGCGGGAGGCTACAATGAGCAGTTCTTC	CASSLSYLAGGYNEQFF
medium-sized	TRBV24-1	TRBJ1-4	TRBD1	TGTGCCACCGCCAAAGGGACAGGGGATGAAAAACTGTTTTTT	CATAKGTGDEKLFF
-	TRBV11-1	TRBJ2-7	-	TGTGCCAGCAGCTTAGCAAATGGGAGGCAGTACCTCCCCTACGAGCAGTACTTC	CASSLANGRQYLPYEQYF
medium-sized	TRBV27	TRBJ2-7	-	TGTGCCAGCAGTTTTGGGGAGGCGGGAAGCGAGCAGTACTTC	CASSFGEAGSEQYF
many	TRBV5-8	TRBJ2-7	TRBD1	TGTGCCAGCAGCTTGGACAGGGGCTGGGACGAGCAGTACTTC	CASSLDRGWDEQYF
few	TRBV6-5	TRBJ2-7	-	TGTGCCAGCACTAACTCCTACGAGCAGTACTTC	CASTNSYEQYF
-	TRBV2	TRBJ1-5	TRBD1	TGTGCCAGCTGCAGGGGGCGAAATAAGCCCCAGCATTTT	CASCRGRNKPQHF
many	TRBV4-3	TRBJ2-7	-	TGCGCCAGCAGCCAAGATTGGACAGCTTCCTACGAGCAGTACTTC	CASSQDWTASYEQYF
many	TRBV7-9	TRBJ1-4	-	TGTGCCAGCAGCTTTTCGGGGGGCGCCGAAAAACTGTTTTTT	CASSFSGGAEKLFF
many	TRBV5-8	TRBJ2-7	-	TGTGCCAGCACACCGTACGACACTGCGGCCCAGCAGTACTTC	CASTPYDTAAQQYF
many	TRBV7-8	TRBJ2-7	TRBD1	TGTGCCAGCAGCCCTTCGGGACAGGGGATCGACGAGCAGTACTTC	CASSPSGQGIDEQYF
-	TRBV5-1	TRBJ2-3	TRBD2	TGCGCCAGCAGCTGGGGGACTATCTGGAGCACAGATACGCAGTATTTT	CASSWGTIWSTDTQYF
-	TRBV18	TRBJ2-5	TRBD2	TGTGCCAGCTCACTTAGCGGGAGCCAAGAGACCCAGTACTTC	CASSLSGSQETQYF
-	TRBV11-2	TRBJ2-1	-	TGTGCCAGCAGCTTCAACAGCTACAATGAGCAGTTCTTC	CASSFNSYNEQFF
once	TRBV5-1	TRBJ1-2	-	TGCGCCAGCAGTACCGACATGAACTATGGCTACACCTTC	CASSTDMNYGYTF
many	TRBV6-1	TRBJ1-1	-	TGTGCCAGCAGTGAAAGAGGAGTGAACACTGAAGCTTTCTTT	CASSERGVNTEAFF
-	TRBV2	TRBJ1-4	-	TGTGCCAGCAGGGAAAAAGGGGGGGATGAAAAGCTGTTTTTT	CASREKGGDEKLFF
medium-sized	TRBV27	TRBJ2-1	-	TGTGCCAGCAGAACAGGGAGTCGGTTCTCCTACAATGAGCAGTTCTTC	CASRTGSRFSYNEQFF
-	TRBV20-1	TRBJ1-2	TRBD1	TGCAGTGCTAGAGATGCCTCCGCGACAGGGTTGTTCTATGGCTACACCTTC	CSARDASATGLFYGYTF
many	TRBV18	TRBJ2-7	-	TGTGCCAGCTCACAAGAAGGCTACGAGCAGTACTTC	CASSQEGYEQYF